One sample yielded the 8 T cell receptor beta chains listed below, sequenced in a study of Graves' ophthalmopathy and Graves' hyperthyroidism. As the template, RNA transcripts were used to amplify TCR beta CDR3 regions. Investigators did first-round RT-PCR with HTBI primers, then second-round multiplex PCR. TCRdb used MiXCR to reprocess the multiplex PCR reads, holding one entry per CDR3 protein. The sample contains a few hundred thousand distinct CDR3 sequences, about 18% of which appear only once. The sequencing sample was made of peripheral blood. The source is an adult woman with stable Graves' hyperthyroidism.

This clonotype was observed a handful of times. The chain recombines TRBV12-3 or TRBV12-4 with TRBJ2-3; 10 positions agree with TRBD2. With 2 bases clipped from V and 5 bases from J, the junction kept 4 bases outside the gene matches. The CDR3 is made up of 15 amino acids. This CDR3 is CASSLLAGVVDTQYF. CDR3 sequence (DNA): TGTGCCAGCAGTTTACTAGCGGGAGTGGTAGATACGCAGTATTTT.

This clonotype has ten or more counts. The chain carries TRBV6-5 and TRBJ1-5, with D possibly TRBD1 on 5 matching bases. The CDR3 covers 14 residues. The ends were cut back, 2 bases at V and 1 base at J, with 6 bases in the middle. The germline V gene has CDR1 MNHEY and CDR2 SVGAGI. The CDR3 loop reads CASSYRGSNQPQHF. In DNA form, the CDR3 reads TGTGCCAGCAGTTACAGGGGAAGCAATCAGCCCCAGCATTTT.

This clonotype was recorded many times. The gene calls are TRBV28 and TRBJ1-2; D is unclear. Trimming stripped 2 bases from V and 0 bases from J, with 7 bases between. This CDR3 comprises 14 residues. Per germline, CDR1 MDHEN and CDR2 SYDVKM. CDR3 nucleotides: TGTGCCAGCAGTTTACCCGGAACTAACTATGGCTACACCTTC. Protein sequence: CASSLPGTNYGYTF.

This clonotype was found many times. The chain has TRBV10-3 and TRBJ1-2; 9 bases are a match to TRBD1. Germline lookup yields CDR1 ENHRY and CDR2 SYGVKD. The junction had 8 bases not matched to a gene; V was cut back by 2 bases and J by 4 bases. This CDR3 region has 16 residues. The CDR3 reads CAISERSTGGGYGYTF. The CDR3, as DNA: TGTGCCATCAGTGAGAGATCCACAGGGGGCGGCTATGGCTACACCTTC.

This clonotype was observed many times. One end of the junction varies from germline; a read error may be responsible. The V call is TRBV6-5, the J call TRBJ2-2, with D uncertain. Per the germline V gene, CDR1 is MNHEY and CDR2 is SVGAGI. The CDR3 is 14 amino acids. CDR3 amino acids: CASRYFANTGELFF. For the CDR3, the DNA is TGTGCCAGCAGGTACTTCGCGAACACCGGGGAGCTGTTTTTT.

This clonotype was recorded at least ten times. J is TRBJ2-2 and V is TRBV12-3 or TRBV12-4, with 7 positions matching TRBD2. The CDR3 contains 15 residues. Trimming took 6 bases from V and 1 from J; bases not matched to a gene: 5. This chain's CDR3 is CASSQRDLNTGELFF. As DNA, the CDR3 is TGTGCCAGCAGCCAGCGGGACTTGAACACCGGGGAGCTGTTTTTT.

The chain joins TRBV5-4 to TRBJ2-2; D is unresolved. Germline values: CDR1 SGHNT, CDR2 YYREEE (reference sequence). Trimming shortened V by 5 bases and J by 7 bases, and 12 bases separated the two germline ends. The CDR3 is 13 residues long. The CDR3 spells CASSRWINGELFF. CDR3 nucleotides: TGTGCCAGCAGTCGTTGGATAAACGGGGAGCTGTTTTTT.

In this sample, this clonotype turned up many times. Here the CDR3 DNA reads TGTGCCAGCAGCCGCAGAGCGAGAGGGGAGTTCGTATCTTCACCCCTCCACTTT. This sequence encodes CASSRRARGEFVSSPLHF. V and J are TRBV3-1 and TRBJ1-6; D perhaps matches TRBD1 (5 bases). Germline V gene data show CDR1 as LGHDT and CDR2 as YNNKEL (reference sequence). The CDR3 is 18 residues long. The germline V and J ends were trimmed by 4 bases and 9 bases, with 25 bases remaining between them.